Included here is one T cell receptor (beta chain) sequence, with context. Its antigen is not known. This sample is part of a study of CD4 T cells in relation to SARS-CoV-2 and coronaviruses. Study-wide points: Crossreactive clones expanded significantly less to SARS-CoV-2 than monoreactive clones. The cross-reactivity analysis covered only spike protein, not other viral proteins.

With 0 bases removed from V and 1 base from J, the gap between germline ends came to 16 bases. CDR1 is GTSNPN and CDR2 is SVGIG in the germline V gene (reference sequence). The CDR3 consists of 18 residues. The unexposed donors gave CD4+ T cells in about 2010-2019, prior to COVID-19. The cells were cultured for approximately 10 days before CD4+ T cells were isolated. On days 3 and 7, cultures got half fresh IL-2 medium. The method was immunoSEQ multiplex PCR; TCRdb's version includes in-frame clones alone and lacks a portion of them. The data contain some 25,000 clones, 65% to 80% of them singletons. The clonotype comes from a human donor in good health. The sample taken for sequencing was CD4+ T cells from PBMCs, cultured in vitro. This sequence joins TRBV30 and TRBJ2-6; possible D gene TRBD2, 5 bases. In DNA form, the CDR3 reads TGTGCCTGGAGTGTAGGCAGAGGGAGATGGTCTGGGGCCAACGTCCTGACTTTC. Amino acids: CAWSVGRGRWSGANVLTF. Supplemented by reference TRBV30 and TRBJ2-6, the full variable domain reads SQTIHQWPATLVQPVGSPLSLECTVEGTSNPNLYWYRQAAGRGLQLLFYSVGIGQISSEVPQNLSASRPQDRQFILSSKKLLLSDSGFYLCAWSVGRGRWSGANVLTFGAGSRLTVL.